This TCR beta chain emerged from a study of blood T cells in healthy people across ages. Alongside a J-beta primer mix, a sample-barcoded 5' primer served in a second PCR lasting 7 to 11 cycles. At least 2.5 million CDR3-containing paired-end reads were obtained per sample. Each CDR3 protein gets one entry after TCRdb re-called the 5' RACE reads with MiXCR. The sample lists around 1,500,000 distinct CDR3 sequences, 40% to 50% occurring once. Trimming pared 0 bases from V and 12 bases from J, leaving 16 bases between. This CDR3 is 13 amino acids long. Germline V CDR1 and CDR2: SGHRS, YFSETQ. Source material: blood. J is TRBJ2-7 and V is TRBV5-1; weak D call: TRBD2 (6 bases). The sequence was obtained from a woman between 18 and 30 years old in good health. CDR3 sequence: CASSLADRERTYF. Here the CDR3 DNA reads TGCGCCAGCAGCTTGGCTGATCGGGAGCGGACGTACTTC.